This T cell receptor (beta chain) was profiled in a study of cytomegalovirus exposure and HLA in healthy donors. Study summary: Most genotyped donors, approximately 81% of more than 300, had Caucasian-associated genetic ancestry.

Germline V lookup: CDR1 KGHSH, CDR2 LQKENI. Losses at the gene ends were 6 bases for V and 2 bases for J; bases not matched to a gene: 4. This CDR3 is built from 13 residues. Researchers ran the PCR with 60 Vbeta and 13 Jbeta primers. The repertoire was sequenced with immunoSEQ multiplex PCR; TCRdb's copy has only in-frame clones and lacks some. This table holds roughly 120,000 clones. Whole-study findings and limits: CMV serostatus stood as the only immune exposure information on hand. Segments of the TCR beta V type were, in most cases, productive about 87% or about 30% of the time in an earlier analysis.

For this clone: The antigen remains undetermined.

The source material was PBMCs. The rearrangement links TRBV18 to TRBJ2-7; 7 nucleotides align to TRBD1. The TCR sequence derives from a man aged 25-40 years in good health and CMV-seronegative. The CDR3 sequence: CASSQTGAYEQYF. The CDR3 DNA is TGTGCCAGCTCGCAAACAGGGGCCTACGAGCAGTACTTC.